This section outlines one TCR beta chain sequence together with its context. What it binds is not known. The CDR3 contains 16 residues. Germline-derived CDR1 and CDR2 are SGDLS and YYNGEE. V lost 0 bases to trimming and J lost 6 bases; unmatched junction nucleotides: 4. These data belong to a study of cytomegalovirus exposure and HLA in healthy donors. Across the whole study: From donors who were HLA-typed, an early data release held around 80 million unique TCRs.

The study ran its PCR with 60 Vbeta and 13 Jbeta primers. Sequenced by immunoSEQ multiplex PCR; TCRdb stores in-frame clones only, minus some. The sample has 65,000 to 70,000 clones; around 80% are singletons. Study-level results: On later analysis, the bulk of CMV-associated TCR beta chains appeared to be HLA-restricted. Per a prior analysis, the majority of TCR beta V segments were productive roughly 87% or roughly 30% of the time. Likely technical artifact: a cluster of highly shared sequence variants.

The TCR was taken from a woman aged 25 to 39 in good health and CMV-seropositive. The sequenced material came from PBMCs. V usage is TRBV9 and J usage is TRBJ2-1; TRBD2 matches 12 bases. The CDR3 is CASSVGTSGKLNEQFF. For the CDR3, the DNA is TGTGCCAGCAGCGTAGGGACTAGCGGGAAGCTCAATGAGCAGTTCTTC.